A single sample is the source of the 23 T cell receptor beta chains below, sequenced in a study of cytomegalovirus exposure and HLA in healthy donors. 13 Jbeta primers and 60 Vbeta primers were used for the PCR. The repertoire was sequenced with immunoSEQ multiplex PCR; TCRdb's copy has only in-frame clones and lacks some. The sample includes tens of thousands of clones, just over 70% of them seen just once. Source material: PBMCs. The receptors were gathered from a man aged 55 to 70 in good health and CMV-seronegative.

This clone was seen a few times. The CDR3: CASSDPLEESGTDTQYF. Here the CDR3 DNA reads TGCGCCAGCAGTGACCCCCTAGAGGAATCAGGCACAGATACGCAGTATTTT. The genes are TRBV10-2 and TRBJ2-3; D remains unclear. Between the trimmed V and J ends, which lost 3 bases and 1 base, there was a span of 17 bases. CDR1 WSHSY and CDR2 SAAADI come from the germline V gene. The CDR3 spans 17 residues.

The chain links TRBV5-4 to TRBJ2-7, with TRBD1 identical over 11 bases. There are 13 residues in the CDR3. Germline V CDR1 and CDR2: SGHNT, YYREEE (reference sequence). Trimming cost V 5 bases and J 6 bases; bases outside gene matches: 4. The DNA for the CDR3 is TGTGCCAGCAGGGGGGGACAGGGGGGCGAGCAGTACTTC. The encoded protein is CASRGGQGGEQYF.

This chain uses TRBV30 with TRBJ1-4; D is possibly TRBD1 (6 bases). The CDR3 is 14 amino acids. V lost 5 bases to trimming and J lost 0 bases, with 10 bases between them. CDR1 and CDR2 from the germline V gene are GTSNPN and SVGIG (reference sequence). Here the CDR3 DNA reads TGTGCCTGGGGAGGACAGCCAACTAATGAAAAACTGTTTTTT. Protein sequence: CAWGGQPTNEKLFF.

The chain uses TRBV19 and TRBJ2-2; the match to TRBD2 covers 10 bases. This CDR3 comprises 15 residues. With 4 bases clipped from V and 5 bases from J, the junction kept 4 bases outside the gene matches. Germline V lookup: CDR1 LNHDA, CDR2 SQIVND (reference sequence). The CDR3 nucleotides are TGTGCCAGTAGTACCGGAGCGGGGGGGACCGGGGAGCTGTTTTTT. Its protein is CASSTGAGGTGELFF.

The genes are TRBV2 and TRBJ2-5, with TRBD2 matching 9 bases. Germline-derived CDR1 and CDR2 are SNHLY and FYNNEI. The CDR3 length is 14 residues. The J segment lost 5 bases and the V segment lost 5 bases, leaving 6 bases of the junction unmatched. The CDR3: CASSSVAGEETQYF. The CDR3 DNA reads TGTGCCAGCAGTTCTGTAGCGGGAGAGGAGACCCAGTACTTC.

This clone has a handful of counts. CDR3 region: CASSSRGGYTEAFF. CDR3 DNA: TGCGCCAGCAGCTCCAGGGGAGGGTACACTGAAGCTTTCTTT. This chain uses TRBV5-1 with TRBJ1-1; D is perhaps TRBD1 (6 bases). Trimming removed 3 bases from V and 3 bases from J, with 12 bases in between. Germline loops: CDR1 SGHRS, CDR2 YFSETQ. This CDR3 is 14 amino acids long.

This rearrangement joins TRBV27 to TRBJ2-4; TRBD1 agrees at 7 bases. V shed 7 bases, J shed 6 bases, and the junction held 9 bases outside the gene matches. Germline-derived CDR1 and CDR2 are MNHEY and SMNVEV (reference sequence). The CDR3 covers 14 residues. The CDR3 sequence: CASTSRQGSNIQYF. The DNA of the CDR3 is TGTGCCAGCACATCGAGACAGGGCTCAAACATTCAGTACTTC.

This chain links TRBV7-2 with TRBJ2-7; possible D gene TRBD2, 6 bases. V lost 5 bases, J lost 2 bases, and 13 bases lay in between. Germline loops: CDR1 SGHTA, CDR2 FQGNSA. This CDR3 region has 14 residues. The DNA of the CDR3 is TGTGCCAGCAGCATTGGCGGGGCACCCTACGAGCAGTACTTC. It codes for CASSIGGAPYEQYF.

The chain joins TRBV18 to TRBJ2-2, with D possibly being TRBD1 (6 bases). From germline, CDR1 is KGHSH and CDR2 LQKENI. The CDR3 spans 14 residues. V shed 5 bases and J shed 0 bases, with 7 bases lying between them. CDR3 residues: CASSTGTNTGELFF. Written as DNA, the CDR3 is TGTGCCAGCTCAACAGGGACGAACACCGGGGAGCTGTTTTTT.

The V call is TRBV5-4, the J call TRBJ1-2; TRBD1 matches at 7 bases. The germline CDR1 and CDR2 sequences are SGHNT and YYREEE (reference sequence). This CDR3 is built from 16 residues. After removal of 5 bases from V and 1 base from J, the junction contained 11 bases not matched to a gene. CDR3 DNA sequence: TGTGCCAGCAGTCGTATTTCCGGGACAGATAACTATGGCTACACCTTC. This gives the protein CASSRISGTDNYGYTF.

The chain carries TRBV5-1 and TRBJ2-3; D gene ambiguous. Germline-derived CDR1 and CDR2 are SGHRS and YFSETQ. Trimming stripped 0 bases from V and 0 bases from J, with 8 bases between. This CDR3 is built from 15 residues. CDR3 nucleotide sequence: TGCGCCAGCAGCTTGGCCTTTACTAGCACAGATACGCAGTATTTT. The encoded protein is CASSLAFTSTDTQYF.

V is TRBV5-4 and J is TRBJ2-5, with 11 positions matching TRBD1. J gave up 5 bases and V 0 bases, and 3 bases lay outside the gene matches. The CDR3 totals 15 residues. From germline, CDR1 is SGHNT and CDR2 YYREEE (reference sequence). CDR3 loop: CASSLVGQGVETQYF. The CDR3 bases are TGTGCCAGCAGCTTGGTGGGACAGGGGGTCGAGACCCAGTACTTC.

This clone has more than one count but fewer than ten. V usage is TRBV5-1 and J usage is TRBJ1-3; D is possibly TRBD1 (6 bases). CDR3 length equals 14 residues. Germline V gene data show CDR1 as SGHRS and CDR2 as YFSETQ. Trimming left V 7 bases short and J 0 bases short, with 11 bases between. CDR3 nucleotide sequence: TGCGCCAGCTCCCAGGGGAGCTCTGGAAACACCATATATTTT. It encodes CASSQGSSGNTIYF.

This chain uses TRBV12-5 with TRBJ2-7; perhaps TRBD1 as D (5 bases). CDR3 length: 12 residues. CDR1 is LGHNT and CDR2 is FRNRAP in the germline V gene. V lost 6 bases and J 2 bases, leaving 8 bases between the germline ends. CDR3 sequence reads: CASGPTAYEQYF. CDR3 nucleotide sequence: TGTGCTAGTGGACCGACAGCCTACGAGCAGTACTTC.

The chain is built from TRBV9 and TRBJ2-1, with TRBD2 identical over 11 bases. Per germline, CDR1 SGDLS and CDR2 YYNGEE. The V gene end was trimmed by 3 bases and the J gene end by 8 bases; junction bases not matched to a gene: 13. CDR3 length equals 17 residues. The DNA of the CDR3 is TGTGCCAGCAGCGCCCAAAATAGCGGGAGGGCCGTCGATGAGCAGTTCTTC. This codes for CASSAQNSGRAVDEQFF.

A few counts support this clone. The chain recombines TRBV5-5 with TRBJ2-5; weak D call: TRBD1 (5 bases). V lost 3 bases and J 5 bases, leaving 14 bases between the germline ends. The length of the CDR3 is 14 residues. Germline lookup yields CDR1 SGHKS and CDR2 YYEKEE (reference sequence). The CDR3 DNA follows: TGTGCCAGCAGCTCAGGGTGGCGTCGGGAGACCCAGTACTTC. Its translation is CASSSGWRRETQYF. Full variable domain (remainder filled in from reference TRBV5-5 and TRBJ2-5): DAGVTQSPTHLIKTRGQQVTLRCSPISGHKSVSWYQQVLGQGPQFIFQYYEKEERGRGNFPDRFSARQFPNYSSELNVNALLLGDSALYLCASSSGWRRETQYFGPGTRLLVL.

V usage is TRBV2 and J usage is TRBJ2-7; TRBD1 aligns across 11 bases. This CDR3 contains 16 residues. The germline V gene encodes CDR1 SNHLY and CDR2 FYNNEI. V was pared by 2 bases and J by 3 bases, with 6 bases of the junction left unmatched. The CDR3 DNA follows: TGTGCCAGCAGTGAACCCTTGGGGACAGGGGGCTACGAGCAGTACTTC. Amino acid sequence: CASSEPLGTGGYEQYF.

This clone turned up a few times. The chain is built from TRBV11-2 and TRBJ2-7, with no clear D. Germline lookup yields CDR1 SGHAT and CDR2 FQNNGV. The CDR3 contains 15 residues. V was cut by 1 base and J by 0 bases, with 10 bases left in between. The CDR3 DNA sequence: TGTGCCAGCAGCTTAGGAAACCAGAACTCCTACGAGCAGTACTTC. This codes for CASSLGNQNSYEQYF.

The V gene is TRBV7-6, the J gene TRBJ2-5; D not certain. The J call may be wrong; the DNA end is better matched by TRBJ2-7. CDR3 length equals 12 residues. Per the germline V gene, CDR1 is SGHVS and CDR2 is FNYEAQ. The CDR3: CASSLVLTEQYF. As DNA, the CDR3 is TGTGCCAGCAGCTTAGTACTTACCGAGCAGTACTTC.

The chain combines TRBV27 with TRBJ2-1; D might be TRBD2 (5 bases). V dropped 6 bases and J dropped 5 bases, with 11 bases sitting between them. The CDR3 sequence is 13 residues long. Germline assignment: CDR1 MNHEY and CDR2 SMNVEV (reference sequence). CDR3 in amino acids: CASRGLSDNEQFF. The CDR3 region has the DNA TGTGCCAGCAGAGGACTGTCGGACAATGAGCAGTTCTTC.

V gene TRBV19 combines with J gene TRBJ2-3, with D perhaps matching TRBD2 (5 bases). Germline V lookup: CDR1 LNHDA, CDR2 SQIVND (reference sequence). The V end was cut by 4 bases, the J end by 6 bases, with 8 bases between. CDR3 size: 12 residues. The CDR3 loop reads CASSTPGDTQYF. Written as DNA, the CDR3 is TGTGCCAGTAGTACCCCGGGGGATACGCAGTATTTT. The full variable domain, with the rest looked up from reference TRBV19 and TRBJ2-3, is DGGITQSPKYLFRKEGQNVTLSCEQNLNHDAMYWYRQDPGQGLRLIYYSQIVNDFQKGDIAEGYSVSREKKESFPLTVTSAQKNPTAFYLCASSTPGDTQYFGPGTRLTVL.

The chain is built from TRBV9 and TRBJ2-5, with 8 bases identical to TRBD2. J gave up 4 bases and V 0 bases, and 5 bases lay outside the gene matches. CDR3 length: 15 amino acids. CDR1 and CDR2 (germline): SGDLS, YYNGEE. CDR3 DNA: TGTGCCAGCAGCGTAGGAAGCGGGAGAGGAGAGACCCAGTACTTC. The encoded protein is CASSVGSGRGETQYF.

The chain carries TRBV7-6 and TRBJ2-7; D perhaps matches TRBD2 (7 bases). Germline-derived CDR1 and CDR2 are SGHVS and FNYEAQ. The CDR3 extends over 13 amino acids. V lost 0 bases to trimming and J lost 7 bases, with 10 bases between them. The CDR3 DNA sequence: TGTGCCAGCAGCTTAGCGGGGGGGCGTGAGCAGTACTTC. Translated, it gives CASSLAGGREQYF.